This TCR beta chain came from a study of blood T cell repertoires in COVID-19 (dated by TCRdb to 2020 to 2021). Turning to the overall study: Samples from collaborators originated in the United States, Italy and Spain and spanned both the acute and convalescent phases of COVID-19. The prospective study material was composed of cDNA or gDNA derived from T cells, B-cell-depleted T cells, or PBMCs. Subjects who had been exposed to COVID-19, were actively infected with it, or had recovered from it provided the deeply sampled blood TCRbeta repertoires that made up the dataset. The repertoires were released in a freely available public database intended as a resource for research on the immune response to SARS-CoV-2. Samples came from the ongoing ImmuneRACE study (first 160 participants) plus 1,254 subjects from 6 global collaborators. Sample metadata almost always included a de-identified subject ID, COVID-19 status, age in years and sex. HLA class I and class II types, where available, came from metadata supplied by the sample provider rather than from assay-based typing. What the authors observed across the whole study: The quantity of clinical and demographic metadata differed by source and by participant and was supplied without curation.

TCRbeta CDR3 regions were amplified from genomic DNA using the immunoSEQ Assay, a bias-controlled multiplex PCR. On the study's bioinformatics: Nucleated cell counts per sample were estimated from amplification of reference gene primers within the assay. To quantify the absolute abundance of each unique TCRbeta CDR3 rearrangement, sequence reads were collapsed and filtered. For each sample, productive Simpson clonality was calculated by taking the square root of Simpson's diversity index across productive rearrangements. TCRdb provides this immuneACCESS table in a form limited to in-frame rearrangements. Some clones are lacking; in checked studies, under half of them reflect an unresolved V gene, and why the rest are absent is not known. Clonal size and the V and J genes are those of that table, whereas D and trimming came from the DNA. This sample lists about 240,000 clones; about 87% were detected once. The ten largest clones add up to more than 6.5% of the sample.

A note on this clone: No cognate antigen has been identified for it. Base qualities are not recorded, but no much larger clone differs from it by a single base. At the DNA level, this CDR3 is encoded by other sequences in the same sample as well.

Whole blood was collected in K2EDTA tubes by collaborating institutions according to the institutions' own protocols. For TCRbeta analysis, collaborator samples were shipped as frozen whole blood, as isolated PBMCs, or as DNA extracted from either sample type. CDR1 is given as MNHEY and CDR2 as SVGAGI, both from the germline V gene. Inclusive of the bounding cysteine and phenylalanine, the CDR3 is 15 residues long. The CDR3 DNA has 45 bases and is translated from base 1. Trimming at the junction amounts to 3 bases on V and 2 bases on J, and the germline ends lie 11 bases apart. This TCR came from a woman aged 70-85 years with active or convalescent COVID-19. This sequence uses TRBV6-5 and TRBJ1-3; TRBD1 is possibly the D segment (6 matching bases). Sequenced: peripheral blood. The DNA sequence is as follows: TGTGCCAGCAGTTATCGGGGGGGGCCTGGAAACACCATATATTTT. It translates as CASSYRGGPGNTIYF.